Following are 6 T cell receptor beta chains from one sample sequenced in a study of blood T cell repertoires in COVID-19. Generated by immunoSEQ multiplex PCR, the TCRdb table keeps only in-frame clones and is missing some. The sample shows approximately 63,000 clones, about 80% of them seen only once. The sample was peripheral blood. The receptors originated from an elderly woman with acute or convalescent COVID-19.

The V call is TRBV3-1 (or the pseudogene TRBV3-2), the J call TRBJ2-7; 9 nucleotides agree with TRBD1. CDR1 and CDR2 (germline): LGHDT, YNNKEL (reference sequence). V dropped 5 bases and J dropped 2; count of bases not matched to a gene: 7. This CDR3 spans 15 amino acids. CDR3 nucleotide sequence: TGTGCCAGCAGCTACACAGGGGGCGATCCCTACGAGCAGTACTTC. This codes for CASSYTGGDPYEQYF.

The rearrangement uses TRBV6-1 and TRBJ2-5; TRBD1 matches at 7 bases. This CDR3 comprises 17 residues. The V segment lost 4 bases and the J segment 5 bases; nucleotides outside the gene matches: 16. Germline V gives CDR1 MNHNS, CDR2 SASEGT. CDR3 nucleotide sequence: TGTGCCAGCAGTGGCCCGGGACAGCGAACCCCGGGGGAGACCCAGTACTTC. Translated: CASSGPGQRTPGETQYF.

The chain employs TRBV5-8 and TRBJ1-2, with D tentatively TRBD1 (6 bases). V lost 6 bases and J 5 bases, leaving 20 bases between the germline ends. The CDR3 contains 15 residues. Germline V gene lookup returns CDR1 SGHTS and CDR2 YDEGEE. CDR3 in DNA: TGTGCCAGCACCCTAAGCGGGGGCAGAAGTTATGGCTACACCTTC. Its protein is CASTLSGGRSYGYTF.

The chain is built from TRBV2 and TRBJ1-4; unclear D gene. The V end was cut by 5 bases, the J end by 5 bases, with 15 bases between. Germline V CDR1 and CDR2: SNHLY, FYNNEI. The CDR3 has 15 residues. CDR3 residues: CASSLQAGWNEKLFF. The CDR3 nucleotides are TGTGCCAGCAGTCTTCAAGCGGGGTGGAATGAAAAACTGTTTTTT.

The gene calls are TRBV15 and TRBJ1-2, with a possible D match to TRBD1 (6 bases). Germline V gene lookup returns CDR1 LNHNV and CDR2 YYDKDF (reference sequence). Trimming pared 8 bases from V and 8 bases from J, leaving 15 bases between. The CDR3 has 12 amino acids. This CDR3 is CATGPDRSGYTF. The DNA of the CDR3 is TGTGCCACCGGTCCTGACAGGAGCGGCTACACCTTC.

The chain recombines TRBV2 with TRBJ2-7; D remains ambiguous. The CDR3 is 12 residues long. Trimming removed 1 base from V and 7 bases from J, with 8 bases in between. In germline, CDR1 is SNHLY, CDR2 FYNNEI. CDR3 sequence: CASSEERWEQYF. CDR3 bases: TGTGCCAGCAGTGAAGAGAGGTGGGAGCAGTACTTC.